This T cell receptor (beta chain) originates from a study of blood T cell repertoires in COVID-19. As for the study in general: T cells, B-cell-depleted T cells, or PBMCs supplied cDNA or gDNA.

The ends were cut back, 0 bases at V and 9 bases at J, with 9 bases in the middle. This CDR3 has 12 residues. The V gene's germline CDR1 is LNHNV and CDR2 YYDKDF (reference sequence). Those enrolled in Seattle joined during active infection and were followed longitudinally afterward. Assay: immunoSEQ multiplex PCR; the TCRdb copy retains only in-frame clones and omits some. The sample lists about 150,000 clones; roughly 93% were seen once. The receptor's source is a man aged 18 to 29 with COVID-19, enrolled during active disease. This chain uses TRBV15 with TRBJ2-7, with no clear D. Input material: peripheral blood. CDR3 in amino acids: CATSRDSLRQYF. CDR3 DNA sequence: TGTGCCACCAGCAGAGATAGCCTGCGGCAGTACTTC.